The 8 T cell receptor beta chains listed next were all sequenced from one sample in a study of T cell responses to AZD1222 COVID-19 vaccine. Libraries were prepared by immunoSEQ multiplex PCR; TCRdb keeps only in-frame clonotypes and omits some of them. The sample records around 150,000 clones, approximately 93% being singletons. Material: peripheral blood, obtained 28 days after the second AZD1222 dose. These TCRs come from an adult who received the AZD1222 COVID-19 vaccine.

The V gene is TRBV6-1, the J gene TRBJ1-4, with 7 nucleotides matching TRBD1. CDR3 length: 14 residues. Germline assignment: CDR1 MNHNS and CDR2 SASEGT. The junction had 4 bases not matched to a gene; V was cut back by 3 bases and J by 6 bases. The CDR3 is CASSETGMDEKLFF. CDR3 DNA: TGTGCCAGCAGTGAGACAGGGATGGATGAAAAACTGTTTTTT.

CDR3 nucleotide sequence: TGCGCCAGCAGCCCTCCGGGGACTAGGGGGTCCTACGAGCAGTACTTC. This sequence encodes CASSPPGTRGSYEQYF. The chain recombines TRBV5-1 with TRBJ2-7; 8 bases match TRBD2. The CDR3 is 16 amino acids. V lost 4 bases and J lost 1; bases outside the gene matches: 10. Germline V gene lookup returns CDR1 SGHRS and CDR2 YFSETQ. The full variable domain, its missing parts supplied by reference TRBV5-1 and TRBJ2-7, is KAGVTQTPRYLIKTRGQQVTLSCSPISGHRSVSWYQQTPGQGLQFLFEYFSETQRNKGNFPGRFSGRQFSNSRSEMNVSTLELGDSALYLCASSPPGTRGSYEQYFGPGTRLTVT.

The rearrangement joins TRBV5-6 to TRBJ2-1; D uncertain. Deletions cut 6 bases from V and 5 bases from J, with 12 bases between. CDR3 length equals 13 residues. Germline V gene sequence: CDR1 SGHDT, CDR2 YYEEEE. CDR3 amino acids: CASTEDLNNEQFF. Written as DNA, the CDR3 is TGTGCCAGCACCGAGGACCTGAACAATGAGCAGTTCTTC.

This rearrangement joins TRBV10-3 to TRBJ2-1; possibly TRBD2 for D (7 bases). Germline CDR1 reads ENHRY; CDR2 reads SYGVKD. The CDR3 totals 16 residues. V lost 10 bases, J lost 1 base, and 20 bases lay in between. CDR3 in amino acids: CATRGGGATSYNEQFF. The CDR3 nucleotides are TGTGCCACCCGCGGGGGCGGGGCTACTTCCTACAATGAGCAGTTCTTC.

The gene calls are TRBV5-1 and TRBJ1-4; D possibly corresponds to TRBD1 (6 bases). Germline V gene sequence: CDR1 SGHRS, CDR2 YFSETQ. V shed 2 bases and J shed 2 bases, with 10 bases lying between them. The CDR3 loop spans 15 amino acids. The CDR3: CASSFSGGTNEKLFF. The DNA for the CDR3 is TGCGCCAGCAGCTTTAGCGGGGGCACTAATGAAAAACTGTTTTTT. Filled out from reference TRBV5-1 and TRBJ1-4, the complete variable domain reads KAGVTQTPRYLIKTRGQQVTLSCSPISGHRSVSWYQQTPGQGLQFLFEYFSETQRNKGNFPGRFSGRQFSNSRSEMNVSTLELGDSALYLCASSFSGGTNEKLFFGSGTQLSVL.

J is TRBJ1-6 and V is TRBV3-1 (or the pseudogene TRBV3-2), with 7 positions matching TRBD1. CDR1 is LGHDT, CDR2 YNNKEL, per germline (reference sequence). Trimming at V came to 4 bases and at J to 6 bases, leaving 9 bases not matched to a gene. This CDR3 has 16 amino acids. The CDR3 protein is CASSRGFTGANSPLHF. The CDR3 bases are TGTGCCAGCAGCCGAGGATTTACAGGGGCTAATTCACCCCTCCACTTT.

This sequence joins TRBV9 and TRBJ2-7; D might be TRBD1 or TRBD2, each matching 6 bases. This CDR3 region has 16 residues. V lost 0 bases to trimming and J lost 0 bases, with 13 bases between them. Germline V gene lookup returns CDR1 SGDLS and CDR2 YYNGEE. The CDR3 protein is CASSVEGGLGSYEQYF. CDR3 DNA: TGTGCCAGCAGCGTAGAAGGGGGGCTAGGCTCCTACGAGCAGTACTTC.

CDR3 in amino acids: CASSLVRLAGGAHEQYF. In DNA, the CDR3 is TGTGCCAGCAGCTTAGTTCGACTAGCGGGAGGAGCCCACGAGCAGTACTTC. The chain uses TRBV11-2 and TRBJ2-7; TRBD2 agrees at 13 bases. Germline V gene data show CDR1 as SGHAT and CDR2 as FQNNGV. The CDR3 loop spans 17 amino acids. V was pared by 1 base and J by 5 bases, with 8 bases of the junction left unmatched.